These 17 T cell receptor beta chains originate from one sample sequenced in a study of breast tumors, draining lymph nodes, adjacent tissues. TCRdb called the multiplex PCR reads again in MiXCR, with one record for every CDR3 protein. The data hold approximately 230,000 distinct CDR3 sequences, with under 40% observed a single time. Samples came from axillary lymph nodes draining the breast cancer. The sequencing input was axillary lymph node tissue. The source is a female donor with breast cancer. Some clones in this sample may be carry-over from other donors' samples.

At least ten counts were recorded for this clonotype. The V gene is TRBV10-3, the J gene TRBJ1-2; D not certain. Trimming removed 0 bases at V and 4 bases at J, with 6 bases between. Per the germline V gene, CDR1 is ENHRY and CDR2 is SYGVKD. This CDR3 has 13 residues. DNA of the CDR3: TGTGCCATCAGTGAGTCAAGGCCCTATGGCTACACCTTC. Protein: CAISESRPYGYTF.

The gene calls are TRBV7-8 and TRBJ2-1; TRBD1 agrees at 9 bases. Unmatched junction bases numbered 10, after V lost 6 bases and J lost 10 bases. The germline CDR1 and CDR2 sequences are SGHVS and FQNEAQ. CDR3 length equals 14 residues. The CDR3 here is CASRDRGWGGEQFF. CDR3 sequence (DNA): TGTGCCAGCAGGGACAGGGGATGGGGGGGAGAGCAGTTCTTC.

Note on this clonotype: This CDR3 fails to terminate in the conserved phenylalanine or tryptophan, so it likely reflects a read error. The CDR3 DNA sequence: TGTGCCAGCAGCTTGGAAGGGTCCCATGGCTACACCCTC. Encoded protein: CASSLEGSHGYTL. This sequence joins TRBV7-9 and TRBJ1-2; unclear D gene. This CDR3 contains 13 residues. Germline assignment: CDR1 SEHNR and CDR2 FQNEAQ (reference sequence). Trimming shortened V by 3 bases and J by 6 bases, and 11 bases separated the two germline ends.

This clonotype was recorded a few times. This chain links TRBV20-1 with TRBJ2-1, with D hard to call. The CDR3 extends over 14 amino acids. The V gene's germline CDR1 is DFQATT and CDR2 SNEGSKA (reference sequence). Deletions cut 0 bases from V and 4 bases from J, with 10 bases between. This CDR3 reads CSARDQPGYNEQFF. The CDR3 bases are TGCAGTGCTAGAGATCAGCCGGGTTACAATGAGCAGTTCTTC.

This clonotype was found a few times. Germline and junction disagree at one end, which may indicate a read error. This chain links TRBV6-5 with TRBJ2-7, with unresolved D. Germline V gene data show CDR1 as MNHEY and CDR2 as SVGAGI. The CDR3 is 12 residues long. The CDR3: CVTWPPAYEQYF. The CDR3 DNA sequence: TGCGTTACGTGGCCGCCGGCCTACGAGCAGTACTTC.

This clonotype was seen many times. V is TRBV10-3 and J is TRBJ2-1; a weak D match, TRBD1 (6 bases). V lost 10 bases and J lost 3, with 16 bases in between. Germline CDR1 reads ENHRY; CDR2 reads SYGVKD. The CDR3 is 14 residues long. CDR3 in amino acids: CATWTGQYYNEQFF. Written as DNA, the CDR3 is TGTGCCACCTGGACTGGACAGTACTACAATGAGCAGTTCTTC.

A note on this clonotype: This could be a read error, since a much larger clone is one nucleotide away. The chain carries TRBV11-2 and TRBJ2-1; no clear D. CDR3 length: 13 residues. V dropped 4 bases and J dropped 7 bases, with 11 bases sitting between them. Germline V gene lookup returns CDR1 SGHAT and CDR2 FQNNGV. CDR3 sequence: CASSWAWGNEQFF. CDR3 sequence (DNA): TGTGCCAGCAGCTGGGCGTGGGGTAATGAGCAGTTCTTC.

The rearrangement links TRBV30 to TRBJ1-6; TRBD1 matches at 7 bases. The germline V gene has CDR1 GTSNPN and CDR2 SVGIG (reference sequence). Trimming removed 2 bases from V and 10 bases from J; junction bases left unmatched: 5. This CDR3 has 13 amino acids. The CDR3: CAWSTTGESPLHF. Here the CDR3 DNA reads TGTGCCTGGAGTACAACAGGGGAATCACCCCTCCACTTT.

The table lists this clonotype with many counts. J is TRBJ1-3 and V is TRBV10-2, with D perhaps matching TRBD1 (5 bases). The CDR3 spans 14 residues. The V gene's germline CDR1 is WSHSY and CDR2 SAAADI. Deletions cut 2 bases from V and 2 bases from J, with 7 bases between. In DNA form, the CDR3 reads TGCGCCAGCAGTGAGCGAGGGGCTGGAAACACCATATATTTT. Amino acid sequence: CASSERGAGNTIYF.

There are many counts of this clonotype. A clone one base away is much larger, so this may be a read error. The genes are TRBV9 and TRBJ1-2; TRBD1 matches at 11 bases. The CDR3 totals 15 residues. Looked up from germline, CDR1 is SGDLS and CDR2 is YYNGEE. Written as DNA, the CDR3 is TGTGCCAGCAGCCCGCGGGACAGGGGGGTAAATGGCTCCACCTTC. Translated: CASSPRDRGVNGSTF.

With regard to this clonotype: A clone one base away is much larger, so this may be a read error. Here the CDR3 omits its conserved ending phenylalanine or tryptophan, so a read error is the likely source. This sequence joins TRBV6-1 and TRBJ1-5; a possible D gene is TRBD1 (5 bases). CDR1 and CDR2 from the germline V gene are MNHNS and SASEGT. The V end was cut by 5 bases, the J end by 2 bases, with 10 bases between. The CDR3 runs to 14 residues. The CDR3: CASSPPRGNQPQHL. The CDR3 DNA sequence: TGTGCCAGCAGTCCCCCCAGGGGCAATCAGCCCCAGCATCTT.

This clonotype occurred many times. The chain uses TRBV5-6 and TRBJ2-5; D is undetermined. CDR3 length equals 13 residues. Deletions cut 1 base from V and 5 bases from J, with 9 bases between. CDR1 is SGHDT and CDR2 is YYEEEE in the germline V gene. CDR3 in amino acids: CASSLQVEETQYF. The DNA of the CDR3 is TGTGCCAGCAGCTTGCAGGTGGAGGAGACCCAGTACTTC.

The J gene is TRBJ2-5, the V gene TRBV2; 10 bases agree with TRBD1. V shed 8 bases, J shed 8 bases, and the junction held 29 bases outside the gene matches. The CDR3 length is 20 residues. Germline lookup yields CDR1 SNHLY and CDR2 FYNNEI. The CDR3: CASSSPGTGETCTGGDTQYF. The CDR3 nucleotides read TGTGCCAGCTCCTCTCCCGGGACAGGGGAGACGTGCACCGGGGGGGACACCCAGTACTTC.

This clonotype was counted ten times or more. The chain is built from TRBV20-1 and TRBJ2-7; D is unclear. The V gene lost 4 bases and the J gene lost 1 base, with 17 bases spanning the gap. CDR3 length: 15 residues. From germline, CDR1 is DFQATT and CDR2 SNEGSKA (reference sequence). CDR3 in amino acids: CSAIDLAGSSYEQYF. CDR3 DNA: TGCAGTGCTATAGACCTGGCAGGATCGTCCTACGAGCAGTACTTC.

This clonotype was seen ten or more times. V usage is TRBV7-2 and J usage is TRBJ2-7, with D unclear. Trimming stripped 2 bases from V and 3 bases from J, with 5 bases between. Germline CDR1 SGHTA, CDR2 FQGNSA. There are 12 residues in the CDR3. Here the CDR3 DNA reads TGTGCCAGCAGCTTACTGTACTACGAGCAGTACTTC. Its translation is CASSLLYYEQYF.

Ten or more counts support this clonotype. CDR3 coding DNA: TGCGCCAGCAGCTTGCAACAGGGCGGCACCGGGGAGCTGTTTTTT. Translated: CASSLQQGGTGELFF. V is TRBV5-1 and J is TRBJ2-2, with D possibly matching TRBD1 (6 bases). The CDR3 covers 15 residues. The V end was cut by 1 base, the J end by 4 bases, with 11 bases between. Germline loops: CDR1 SGHRS, CDR2 YFSETQ.

At least ten counts were recorded for this clonotype. The chain recombines TRBV19 with TRBJ2-1, with 11 positions matching TRBD2. The V gene's germline CDR1 is LNHDA and CDR2 SQIVND (reference sequence). CDR3 size: 15 residues. J lost 8 bases, V lost 3 bases, and 6 bases had no gene match. The CDR3 nucleotides are TGTGCCAGTAGTATGGGGACTAGCGGAACAGATGAGCAGTTCTTC. It codes for CASSMGTSGTDEQFF.